Listed below are T cell receptor beta chains from one sample, sequenced in a study of identical twins. TCRdb used MiXCR to reprocess the 5' RACE reads, holding one entry per CDR3 protein. The sample consists of more than 1.5 million distinct CDR3 sequences, under 35% of them appearing once. The sequencing input was cord blood. Source of these receptors: a newborn girl in good health. Each CDR3 is given with its conserved first and last residue. A D gene is named only where the DNA matches it firmly. Expanded clones get a size class; other rows say once, few or many, or leave the size out.

v_gene	j_gene	abundance	d_gene	CDR3aa	CDR3nt
TRBV5-1	TRBJ1-6	-	-	CASSLFLTVNSPLHF	TGCGCCAGCAGCTTGTTCTTGACAGTAAATTCACCCCTCCACTTT
TRBV4-2	TRBJ2-5	-	TRBD2	CASSQDPRTSGRSNEQYF	TGTGCCAGCAGCCAAGACCCCCGGACTAGCGGGAGGAGCAATGAGCAGTACTTC
TRBV21-1	TRBJ2-7	-	-	CASSKAGFYEQYF	TGTGCCAGCAGCAAAGCAGGGTTCTACGAGCAGTACTTC
TRBV25-1	TRBJ2-5	-	-	CASSDRQGPWETQYF	TGTGCCAGCAGTGATCGCCAGGGGCCCTGGGAGACCCAGTACTTC
TRBV12-3/TRBV12-4	TRBJ2-1	-	TRBD2	CASSFPGLENEQFF	TGTGCCAGCAGCTTTCCGGGACTAGAGAATGAGCAGTTCTTC
TRBV15	TRBJ1-5	few	-	CATSRDGGSNQPQHF	TGTGCCACCAGCAGAGATGGGGGGAGCAATCAGCCCCAGCATTTT
TRBV20-1	TRBJ1-6	few	-	CIKTPTENSPLHF	TGCATCAAAACTCCCACAGAGAATTCACCCCTCCACTTT
TRBV4-2	TRBJ2-1	-	TRBD2	CASSQGVAGGVPQLDEQFF	TGTGCCAGCAGCCAAGGTGTAGCGGGGGGGGTCCCACAATTGGATGAGCAGTTCTTC
TRBV4-2	TRBJ1-2	-	-	CASSQAWGDLNGYTF	TGTGCCAGCAGCCAAGCTTGGGGGGATCTCAATGGCTACACCTTC
TRBV24-1	TRBJ2-1	few	TRBD1	CATETGTAYNEQFF	TGTGCCACTGAGACCGGGACAGCTTACAATGAGCAGTTCTTC
TRBV11-2	TRBJ1-1	-	TRBD1	CASRLPTGGNTEAFF	TGTGCCAGCAGGCTCCCCACAGGGGGGAACACTGAAGCTTTCTTT
TRBV20-1	TRBJ2-3	few	-	CSAPDWTSTDTQYF	TGCAGTGCTCCCGACTGGACAAGCACAGATACGCAGTATTTT
TRBV28	TRBJ2-7	-	-	CASSTQLDPNEQYF	TGTGCCAGCAGTACTCAGTTGGACCCAAACGAGCAGTACTTC
TRBV20-1	TRBJ2-5	-	-	CSARDPRGQYF	TGCAGTGCTAGAGACCCGAGGGGCCAGTACTTC
TRBV5-1	TRBJ1-6	-	-	CASSLDPGTLNSPLHF	TGCGCCAGCAGCTTGGATCCCGGGACACTCAATTCACCCCTCCACTTT
TRBV20-1	TRBJ2-5	few	-	CSAREREWQETQYF	TGTAGTGCTAGAGAACGGGAGTGGCAAGAGACCCAGTACTTC
TRBV2	TRBJ2-3	few	TRBD2	CASTVSGEADTQYF	TGTGCCAGCACGGTTAGCGGGGAAGCAGATACGCAGTATTTT
TRBV9	TRBJ2-1	-	TRBD2	CASSRSGTSWLQEQFF	TGTGCCAGCAGCCGATCGGGGACTAGCTGGTTGCAGGAGCAGTTCTTC
TRBV2	TRBJ2-3	few	-	CASRGLRADTQYF	TGTGCCAGCAGAGGACTCAGGGCAGATACGCAGTATTTT
TRBV18	TRBJ2-1	-	TRBD1	CASSPKGSGTGKNEQFF	TGTGCCAGCTCACCCAAAGGCTCCGGGACAGGGAAGAATGAGCAGTTCTTC
TRBV6-5	TRBJ2-1	few	TRBD2	CASSYSTSGTGAYEQFF	TGTGCCAGCAGTTACTCGACTAGCGGCACCGGAGCTTATGAGCAGTTCTTC
TRBV7-2	TRBJ2-1	few	TRBD2	CASSQESGISYNEQFF	TGTGCCAGCAGCCAAGAAAGCGGGATAAGCTACAATGAGCAGTTCTTC
TRBV7-2	TRBJ1-1	few	-	CASSRRPGGQPEAFF	TGTGCCAGCAGCCGTCGGCCCGGGGGGCAGCCAGAAGCTTTCTTT
TRBV20-1	TRBJ1-2	once	-	CSAAWGYGYTF	TGCAGTGCTGCATGGGGCTATGGCTACACCTTC
TRBV20-1	TRBJ2-7	-	-	CSAIRQGKPYEQYF	TGCAGTGCTATCAGGCAGGGGAAGCCCTACGAGCAGTACTTC
TRBV6-6	TRBJ1-1	few	-	CASSLTEAGNTEAFF	TGTGCCAGCAGCCTTACAGAGGCAGGGAACACTGAAGCTTTCTTT
TRBV3-1	TRBJ2-7	-	TRBD2	CASSRRTSTHEQYF	TGTGCCAGCAGCCGAAGGACTAGCACCCACGAGCAGTACTTC
TRBV2	TRBJ1-1	few	-	CASSEEVRTEAFF	TGTGCCAGCAGTGAAGAGGTAAGGACTGAAGCTTTCTTT
TRBV4-2	TRBJ2-7	few	-	CASSQPGYEQYF	TGTGCCAGCAGCCAACCCGGTTACGAGCAGTACTTC
TRBV7-9	TRBJ2-5	-	TRBD1	CASSLAGRTGYQGTQYF	TGTGCCAGCAGCTTAGCGGGGCGGACAGGCTACCAAGGGACCCAGTACTTC
TRBV11-2	TRBJ1-1	-	-	CASSFGDLRANTEAFF	TGTGCCAGCAGCTTTGGGGACCTGAGGGCTAACACTGAAGCTTTCTTT
TRBV20-1	TRBJ2-5	few	TRBD1	CSARGTAQETQYF	TGCAGTGCTAGGGGGACAGCCCAAGAGACCCAGTACTTC
TRBV20-1	TRBJ2-7	-	-	CSARGFTSYEQYF	TGCAGTGCCCGGGGCTTCACCTCCTACGAGCAGTACTTC
TRBV13	TRBJ1-1	-	-	CASSKPPGQFEAFF	TGTGCCAGCAGTAAACCTCCGGGACAATTTGAAGCTTTCTTT
TRBV5-1	TRBJ2-7	-	-	CASSSRPDSSYEQYF	TGCGCCAGCAGCTCGCGCCCGGACTCATCTTACGAGCAGTACTTC
TRBV20-1	TRBJ1-2	-	-	CSAQFRGGAHLYGYTF	TGCAGTGCGCAATTCAGGGGCGGAGCCCATCTCTATGGCTACACCTTC
TRBV12-3/TRBV12-4	TRBJ2-7	-	TRBD2	CASSPYGLATHYNEQYF	TGTGCCAGCAGTCCGTACGGACTAGCGACACATTACAATGAGCAGTACTTC
TRBV20-1	TRBJ1-4	few	TRBD1	CSAPRQGSEKLFF	TGCAGTGCCCCGCGACAGGGTAGTGAAAAACTGTTTTTT
TRBV20-1	TRBJ2-1	few	TRBD2	CSARLPGLDYNEQFF	TGCAGTGCTAGGTTGCCGGGACTAGACTACAATGAGCAGTTCTTC
TRBV30	TRBJ2-7	-	-	CAWSGQESSYEQYF	TGTGCCTGGAGTGGACAGGAGAGCTCCTACGAGCAGTACTTC
TRBV6-5	TRBJ1-6	-	TRBD1	CASSYGTGENSPLHF	TGTGCCAGCAGTTACGGGACAGGGGAAAATTCACCCCTCCACTTT
TRBV7-2	TRBJ2-2	-	-	CASSFLGTNTGELFF	TGTGCCAGCAGCTTCCTCGGCACGAACACCGGGGAGCTGTTTTTT
TRBV10-3	TRBJ1-6	-	TRBD1	CAISEGQGNSPPHF	TGTGCCATCAGTGAGGGACAGGGAAATTCACCCCCCCACTTT
TRBV20-1	TRBJ2-3	many	TRBD2	CSALTSGGLTDTQYF	TGCAGTGCTCTGACTAGCGGGGGCCTCACAGATACGCAGTATTTT
TRBV27	TRBJ2-3	few	-	CASSEFPIRVVGDTQYF	TGTGCCAGCAGCGAGTTTCCCATCCGGGTAGTGGGAGATACGCAGTATTTT
TRBV7-4	TRBJ2-1	few	TRBD2	CASTSTSGGINEQFF	TGTGCCAGCACCTCAACTAGCGGGGGAATTAATGAGCAGTTCTTC
TRBV6-2/TRBV6-3	TRBJ2-1	few	-	CASSYGLAHLGINEQFF	TGTGCCAGCAGTTACGGCTTAGCGCACCTTGGAATAAATGAGCAGTTCTTC
TRBV12-3/TRBV12-4	TRBJ2-6	-	-	CASRPVKRGAGANVLTF	TGTGCCAGCAGACCCGTAAAAAGGGGGGCTGGGGCCAACGTCCTGACTTTC
TRBV20-1	TRBJ2-7	-	-	CSAVNSEVYPYEQYF	TGCAGTGCTGTAAATAGCGAGGTATATCCCTACGAGCAGTACTTC
TRBV20-1	TRBJ2-7	-	-	CSAEEHSGGYNEQYF	TGCAGTGCTGAAGAACACTCTGGGGGATACAATGAGCAGTACTTC
TRBV13	TRBJ2-2	-	TRBD1	CASSYRGRDTGELFF	TGTGCCAGCAGCTACAGGGGTCGTGACACCGGGGAGCTGTTTTTT
TRBV29-1	TRBJ2-3	few	-	CSVPEGQGYRDTQYF	TGCAGCGTTCCCGAGGGGCAGGGATATAGAGATACGCAGTATTTT
TRBV4-2	TRBJ2-7	-	-	CASSQALLLNNEQYF	TGTGCCAGCAGCCAAGCATTACTTTTGAACAATGAGCAGTACTTC
TRBV13	TRBJ1-2	many	-	CASSFGGHYGYTF	TGTGCCAGCAGCTTCGGCGGCCACTATGGCTACACCTTC